This TCR beta chain was observed in a study of blood T cell repertoires in COVID-19. Germline CDR1 reads SGHRS; CDR2 reads YFSETQ. V lost 0 bases and J lost 0, with 7 bases in between. The CDR3 sequence is 14 residues long. As originally analysed: Cell counts per sample came from amplifying reference gene primers. Sequencing was performed with immunoSEQ multiplex PCR; in TCRdb, only in-frame clones are kept and a portion is missing. The V and J calls and clone size were taken over from that table, and D and trimming were inferred from the DNA. Of 450,000 or so clones listed, 70% to 90% are singletons.

The TCR originated in a man aged 18 to 29 with COVID-19, enrolled during active disease. The chain combines TRBV5-1 with TRBJ2-7; no definite D call. Sequenced sample: peripheral blood. CDR3 in DNA: TGCGCCAGCAGCTTGGGGTGGCCCTCCTACGAGCAGTACTTC. Translated: CASSLGWPSYEQYF.